What follows are 14 T cell receptor beta chains derived from one specimen sequenced in a study of blood T cell repertoires in COVID-19. Sequencing was performed with immunoSEQ multiplex PCR; in TCRdb, only in-frame clones are kept and a portion is missing. Seen here are more than 80,000 clones, 75% to 85% observed once, and the top ten hold 5% to 7.5%. Source material: peripheral blood. The receptors derive from a man of 80 years or more with COVID-19, enrolled during active disease.

This clone came up a few times. This chain uses TRBV29-1 with TRBJ2-7, with D perhaps matching TRBD1 (6 bases). The CDR3 runs 11 residues. Germline loops: CDR1 SQVTM, CDR2 ANQGSEA. With 4 bases removed from V and 5 bases from J, the gap between germline ends came to 9 bases. CDR3 nucleotides: TGCAGCGTTGGGACAGAGAACGAGCAGTACTTC. This translates into CSVGTENEQYF.

The chain recombines TRBV27 with TRBJ2-3; 7 bases are a match to TRBD1. V gave up 1 base and J gave up 6 bases; unmatched junction bases: 7. Germline CDR1 is MNHEY and CDR2 is SMNVEV (reference sequence). The CDR3 is made up of 15 amino acids. The CDR3 DNA sequence: TGTGCCAGCAGTTTATATTGGGACAGCCCTGATACGCAGTATTTT. Protein product: CASSLYWDSPDTQYF.

A single count supports this clone. The genes are TRBV27 and TRBJ2-7; D gene ambiguous. The V end was cut by 7 bases, the J end by 7 bases, with 17 bases between. The CDR3 has 13 residues. Germline CDR1 reads MNHEY; CDR2 reads SMNVEV (reference sequence). The CDR3 region is CASIGHLRVEQYF. The CDR3 nucleotides read TGTGCCAGCATCGGCCATCTCCGGGTAGAGCAGTACTTC.

The chain carries TRBV9 and TRBJ2-1; D unresolved. The CDR3 is 14 residues long. Trimming pared 4 bases from V and 6 bases from J, leaving 14 bases between. The germline V gene encodes CDR1 SGDLS and CDR2 YYNGEE. Here the CDR3 reads CASSLTNTLNEQFF. The CDR3, as DNA: TGTGCCAGCAGCCTCACTAATACACTCAATGAGCAGTTCTTC.

This clone was counted only a few times. This chain uses TRBV2 with TRBJ1-5; 10 bases agree with TRBD1. The CDR3 is made up of 15 amino acids. V lost 6 bases and J lost 6; bases outside the gene matches: 8. CDR1 is SNHLY, CDR2 FYNNEI, per germline. The CDR3 DNA follows: TGTGCCAGCAGGGATTCCGGGACAGGGGCTCAGCCCCAGCATTTT. It specifies CASRDSGTGAQPQHF.

This sequence joins TRBV19 and TRBJ2-6; 8 bases line up with TRBD1. The CDR3 loop spans 18 amino acids. Germline trimming cut 5 bases from V and 1 base from J; bases unmatched to any gene: 10. Germline CDR1 reads LNHDA; CDR2 reads SQIVND (reference sequence). CDR3 nucleotides: TGTGCCAGTAGTCCACAGGGGGATGGGCCATCTGGGGCCAACGTCCTGACTTTC. Encoded protein: CASSPQGDGPSGANVLTF.

This chain links TRBV15 with TRBJ2-2, with TRBD2 as a possible D gene (5 bases). Germline values: CDR1 LNHNV, CDR2 YYDKDF (reference sequence). The CDR3 sequence is 17 residues long. V was clipped by 0 bases and J by 3 bases, with 14 bases between them. CDR3 sequence reads: CATSRDLASWDTGELFF. CDR3 DNA sequence: TGTGCCACCAGCAGAGACTTGGCTAGCTGGGACACCGGGGAGCTGTTTTTT.

V is TRBV2 and J is TRBJ2-2, with D perhaps TRBD2 (6 bases). This CDR3 has 13 residues. The V end lost 2 bases, the J end lost 6 bases, and 7 bases lay between the germline ends. CDR1 and CDR2 from the germline V gene are SNHLY and FYNNEI. The CDR3 DNA reads TGTGCCAGCAGTGAATGGGGGGCCGGGGAGCTGTTTTTT. Its protein is CASSEWGAGELFF. Full variable domain (rest looked up from reference TRBV2 and TRBJ2-2): EPEVTQTPSHQVTQMGQEVILRCVPISNHLYFYWYRQILGQKVEFLVSFYNNEISEKSEIFDDQFSVERPDGSNFTLKIRSTKLEDSAMYFCASSEWGAGELFFGEGSRLTVL.

The chain has TRBV2 and TRBJ1-5; 7 nucleotides line up with TRBD1. Losses at the gene ends were 6 bases for V and 2 bases for J; bases not matched to a gene: 4. Germline V gives CDR1 SNHLY, CDR2 FYNNEI. There are 14 residues in the CDR3. CDR3 amino acids: CASSTGDGNQPQHF. DNA of the CDR3: TGTGCCAGCAGCACAGGGGACGGCAATCAGCCCCAGCATTTT.

This clone showed up just a few times. The chain combines TRBV6-2 or TRBV6-3 with TRBJ2-5; TRBD2 is a possible D gene (6 bases). V dropped 0 bases and J dropped 5 bases, with 13 bases sitting between them. CDR1 is MNHEY, CDR2 SVGEGT, per germline. This CDR3 region has 15 residues. CDR3 protein: CASSYSSEGKETQYF. The CDR3 DNA sequence: TGTGCCAGCAGTTACTCTTCGGAGGGTAAGGAGACCCAGTACTTC.

This chain connects TRBV28 to TRBJ1-6; 7 bases are a match to TRBD1. The CDR3 has 15 amino acids. Trimming took 4 bases from V and 8 from J; bases not matched to a gene: 8. CDR1 and CDR2 (germline): MDHEN, SYDVKM. The CDR3 is CASSSTGTRHSPLHF. CDR3 sequence (DNA): TGTGCCAGCAGTTCGACAGGGACAAGGCATTCACCCCTCCACTTT. The full variable domain, rest sourced from reference TRBV28 and TRBJ1-6, is DVKVTQSSRYLVKRTGEKVFLECVQDMDHENMFWYRQDPGLGLRLIYFSYDVKMKEKGDIPEGYSVSREKKERFSLILESASTNQTSMYLCASSSTGTRHSPLHFGNGTRLTVT.

This clone was seen a few times. This sequence joins TRBV2 and TRBJ2-5; 9 nucleotides agree with TRBD1. Losses at the gene ends were 6 bases for V and 5 bases for J; bases not matched to a gene: 7. This CDR3 contains 14 residues. Germline V lookup: CDR1 SNHLY, CDR2 FYNNEI. The CDR3 DNA is TGTGCCAGCAGGCGGGACAGGGTGGGGGAGACCCAGTACTTC. Amino acids: CASRRDRVGETQYF.

This clone was observed a handful of times. The V call is TRBV5-4, the J call TRBJ2-5; D is undetermined. The CDR3 runs 13 residues. Germline V CDR1 and CDR2: SGHNT, YYREEE (reference sequence). Deletions cut 1 base from V and 3 bases from J, with 7 bases between. The chain's CDR3 is CASSLLAEETQYF. The CDR3 DNA reads as TGTGCCAGCAGCTTGCTGGCAGAAGAGACCCAGTACTTC.

In DNA form, the CDR3 reads TGTGCCAGCAGAAATCGTGACAGGTTTGAGGAAAAACTGTTTTTT. It is translated as CASRNRDRFEEKLFF. The rearrangement uses TRBV6-6 and TRBJ1-4, with D maybe TRBD1 (6 bases). The ends were cut back, 6 bases at V and 8 bases at J, with 19 bases in the middle. The CDR3 has 15 amino acids. Germline CDR1 reads MNHNY; CDR2 reads SVGAGI (reference sequence).